This TCR beta chain was sequenced during a study of type 1 regulatory T cells. Study at large: An in vitro protocol generated T-allo10, a Tr1-enriched, alloantigen-specific CD4 T cell product.

The sample holds a few counts of this clonotype. The antigen remains undetermined. One entry per CDR3 protein, called by TCRdb with MiXCR from the reads. The sample lists about 68,000 distinct CDR3 sequences; 50% to 70% were seen once. Per germline, CDR1 DFQATT and CDR2 SNEGSKA (reference sequence). V lost 0 bases, J lost 4 bases, and 6 bases stayed unmatched. This CDR3 is built from 14 residues. This clonotype was sampled from a human donor in good health. The sequenced sample was cultured T cells, either the whole culture or a sorted T cell fraction (not recorded which). This sample's subset: Tr1-enriched cell product generated in vitro against host alloantigens. The rearrangement links TRBV20-1 to TRBJ2-7, with 7 positions matching TRBD1. CDR3 region: CSARDFDREYEQYF. In nucleotides, the CDR3 is TGCAGTGCTAGAGATTTCGACAGGGAATACGAGCAGTACTTC.